The 3 T cell receptor beta chains reported below all come from one sample, sequenced in a study of beta chain features in type 1 diabetes. Expressed TCRB transcripts were sequenced because the isolated RNA had all been reverse transcribed beforehand. Repertoires were generated with immunoSEQ multiplex PCR, while TCRdb's copy carries only in-frame clones and drops some. The sample consists of a few hundred thousand clones, approximately 11% of them appearing once. The sample consisted of naive CD4+ T cells from blood. The receptor source for this set is a woman aged 30 to 39 in good health.

The chain joins TRBV5-1 to TRBJ2-7; TRBD1 agrees at 7 bases. The CDR3 spans 14 residues. V shed 2 bases, J shed 2 bases, and the junction held 4 bases outside the gene matches. Germline assignment: CDR1 SGHRS and CDR2 YFSETQ. In nucleotides, the CDR3 is TGCGCCAGCAGCTTACGGACAGGAGCCTACGAGCAGTACTTC. Translated, it gives CASSLRTGAYEQYF.

This clone has only a few counts. The rearrangement uses TRBV27 and TRBJ2-1, with 10 bases identical to TRBD2. Germline lookup yields CDR1 MNHEY and CDR2 SMNVEV (reference sequence). V shed 3 bases, J shed 8 bases, and the junction held 10 bases outside the gene matches. The CDR3 is made up of 16 amino acids. CDR3: CASSLQREGHSHEQFF. The CDR3 DNA is TGTGCCAGCAGTTTGCAGCGGGAGGGCCATTCTCATGAGCAGTTCTTC.

The chain uses TRBV25-1 and TRBJ2-7; 7 bases are shared with TRBD1. The junction had 10 bases not matched to a gene; V was cut back by 6 bases and J by 5 bases. Germline values: CDR1 MGHDK, CDR2 SYGVNS. This CDR3 has 14 residues. CDR3 nucleotide sequence: TGTGCCAGCAGCCCCCCAGGGGGAATGGACGAGCAGTACTTC. Protein: CASSPPGGMDEQYF.